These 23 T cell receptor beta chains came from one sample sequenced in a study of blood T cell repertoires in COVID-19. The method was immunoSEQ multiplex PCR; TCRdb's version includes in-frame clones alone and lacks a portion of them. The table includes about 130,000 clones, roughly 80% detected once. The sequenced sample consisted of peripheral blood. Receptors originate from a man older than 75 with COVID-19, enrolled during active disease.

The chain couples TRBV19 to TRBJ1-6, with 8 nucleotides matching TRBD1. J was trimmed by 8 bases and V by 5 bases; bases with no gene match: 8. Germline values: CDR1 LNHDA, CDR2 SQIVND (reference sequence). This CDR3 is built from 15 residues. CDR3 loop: CASSQQGAIHSPLHF. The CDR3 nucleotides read TGTGCCAGTAGTCAGCAGGGGGCGATTCATTCACCCCTCCACTTT. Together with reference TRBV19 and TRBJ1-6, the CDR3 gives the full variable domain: DGGITQSPKYLFRKEGQNVTLSCEQNLNHDAMYWYRQDPGQGLRLIYYSQIVNDFQKGDIAEGYSVSREKKESFPLTVTSAQKNPTAFYLCASSQQGAIHSPLHFGNGTRLTVT.

The CDR3 region has the DNA TGTGCCAGCATTACCTATCTAGCGGGAGACGGGGGAAGCTCCTACGAGCAGTACTTC. This gives the protein CASITYLAGDGGSSYEQYF. The chain has TRBV28 and TRBJ2-7, with 10 bases lining up with TRBD2. Losses at the gene ends were 7 bases for V and 0 bases for J; bases not matched to a gene: 18. This CDR3 has 19 amino acids. The germline V gene has CDR1 MDHEN and CDR2 SYDVKM.

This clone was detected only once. The CDR3 reads CASSGQGAGTEAFF. CDR3 nucleotides: TGTGCCAGTAGCGGACAGGGGGCTGGGACTGAAGCTTTCTTT. V usage is TRBV19 and J usage is TRBJ1-1; TRBD1 matches 11 bases. CDR1 and CDR2 from the germline V gene are LNHDA and SQIVND (reference sequence). V trimming: 6 bases; J trimming: 5 bases; junction bases outside the gene matches: 5. This CDR3 has 14 amino acids.

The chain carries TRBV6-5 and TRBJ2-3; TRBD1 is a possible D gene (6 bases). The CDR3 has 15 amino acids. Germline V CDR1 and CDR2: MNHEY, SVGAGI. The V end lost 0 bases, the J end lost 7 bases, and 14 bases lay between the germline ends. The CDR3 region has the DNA TGTGCCAGCAGTTACTCGGGGGCCGGGGCATATACGCAGTATTTT. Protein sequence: CASSYSGAGAYTQYF.

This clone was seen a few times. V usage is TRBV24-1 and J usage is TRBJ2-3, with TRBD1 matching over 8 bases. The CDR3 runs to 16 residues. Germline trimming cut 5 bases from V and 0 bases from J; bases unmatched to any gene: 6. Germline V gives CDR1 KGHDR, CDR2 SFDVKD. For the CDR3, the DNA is TGTGCCACCAGTGCCCCGGACAGGGCAAGCACAGATACGCAGTATTTT. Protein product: CATSAPDRASTDTQYF.

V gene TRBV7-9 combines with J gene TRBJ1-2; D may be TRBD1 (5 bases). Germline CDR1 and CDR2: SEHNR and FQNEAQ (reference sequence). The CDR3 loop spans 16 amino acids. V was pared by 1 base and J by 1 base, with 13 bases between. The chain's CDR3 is CASSLEGSGSNYGYTF. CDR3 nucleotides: TGTGCCAGCAGCTTAGAGGGGTCGGGCAGTAACTATGGCTACACCTTC.

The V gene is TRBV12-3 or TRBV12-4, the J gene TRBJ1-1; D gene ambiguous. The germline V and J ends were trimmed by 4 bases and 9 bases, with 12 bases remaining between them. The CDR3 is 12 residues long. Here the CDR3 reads CASSSTTMQAFF. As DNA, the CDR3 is TGTGCCAGCAGTTCCACGACAATGCAAGCTTTCTTT.

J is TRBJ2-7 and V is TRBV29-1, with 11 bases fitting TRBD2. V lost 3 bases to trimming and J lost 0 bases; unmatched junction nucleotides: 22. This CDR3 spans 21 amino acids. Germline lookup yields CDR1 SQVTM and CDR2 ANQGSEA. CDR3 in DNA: TGCAGCGTTGAGTACCCTTCCCTAACTAGCGGGAGACCGAAGTACTCCTACGAGCAGTACTTC. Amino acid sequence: CSVEYPSLTSGRPKYSYEQYF.

The CDR3 bases are TGTGCCAGCAGCTTGGCTAATTCACCCCTCCACTTT. Its protein product is CASSLANSPLHF. The genes are TRBV7-9 and TRBJ1-6, with D unresolved. Trimming took 3 bases from V and 6 from J, leaving 3 bases between them. The CDR3 covers 12 residues. CDR1 SEHNR and CDR2 FQNEAQ come from the germline V gene (reference sequence).

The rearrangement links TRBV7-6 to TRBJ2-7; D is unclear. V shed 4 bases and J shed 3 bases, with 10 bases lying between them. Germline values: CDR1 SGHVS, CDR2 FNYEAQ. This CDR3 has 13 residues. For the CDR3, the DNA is TGTGCCAGCAGCTCCGGCTCGGGCTACGAGCAGTACTTC. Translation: CASSSGSGYEQYF.

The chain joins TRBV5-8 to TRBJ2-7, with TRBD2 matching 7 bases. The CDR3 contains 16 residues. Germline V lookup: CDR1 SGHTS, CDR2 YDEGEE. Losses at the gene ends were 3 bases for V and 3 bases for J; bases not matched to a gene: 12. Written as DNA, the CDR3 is TGTGCCAGCAGCTCCGCCGAGGGAAGCGGGGTCTACGAGCAGTACTTC. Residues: CASSSAEGSGVYEQYF.

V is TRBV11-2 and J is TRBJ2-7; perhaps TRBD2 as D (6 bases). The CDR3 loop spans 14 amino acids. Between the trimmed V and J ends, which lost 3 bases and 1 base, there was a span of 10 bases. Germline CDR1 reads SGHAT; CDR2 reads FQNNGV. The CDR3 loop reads CASSFSGPSYEQYF. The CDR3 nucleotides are TGTGCCAGCAGCTTTAGCGGACCTTCCTACGAGCAGTACTTC.

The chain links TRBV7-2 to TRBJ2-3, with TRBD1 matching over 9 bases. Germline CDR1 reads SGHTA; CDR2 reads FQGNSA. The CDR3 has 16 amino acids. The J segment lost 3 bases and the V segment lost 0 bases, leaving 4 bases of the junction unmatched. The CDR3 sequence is CASSLAWDRATDTQYF. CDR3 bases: TGTGCCAGCAGCTTAGCATGGGACAGGGCAACAGATACGCAGTATTTT.

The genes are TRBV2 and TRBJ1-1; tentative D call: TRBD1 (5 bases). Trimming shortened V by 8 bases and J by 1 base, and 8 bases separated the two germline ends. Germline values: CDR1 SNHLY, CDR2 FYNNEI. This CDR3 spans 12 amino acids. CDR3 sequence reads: CASSRENTEAFF. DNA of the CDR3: TGTGCCAGCTCCAGGGAGAACACTGAAGCTTTCTTT.

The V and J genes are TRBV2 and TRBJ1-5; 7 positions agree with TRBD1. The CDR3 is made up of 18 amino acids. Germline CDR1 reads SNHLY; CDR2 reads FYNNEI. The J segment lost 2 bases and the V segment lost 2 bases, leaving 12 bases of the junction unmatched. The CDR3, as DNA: TGTGCCAGCAGTGAAAGGGGACAGAGACTTAAACGCAATCAGCCCCAGCATTTT. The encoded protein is CASSERGQRLKRNQPQHF.

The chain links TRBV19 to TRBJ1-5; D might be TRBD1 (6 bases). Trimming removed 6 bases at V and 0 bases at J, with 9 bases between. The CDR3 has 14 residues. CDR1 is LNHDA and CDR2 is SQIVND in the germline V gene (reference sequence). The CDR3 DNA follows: TGTGCCAGTAGCAGACAGGCTAGCAATCAGCCCCAGCATTTT. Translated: CASSRQASNQPQHF.

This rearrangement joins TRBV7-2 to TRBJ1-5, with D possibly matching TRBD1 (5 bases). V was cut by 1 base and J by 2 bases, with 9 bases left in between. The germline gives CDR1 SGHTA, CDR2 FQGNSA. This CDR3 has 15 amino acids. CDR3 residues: CASSLGPGGNQPQHF. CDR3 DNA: TGTGCCAGCAGCTTAGGTCCGGGGGGCAATCAGCCCCAGCATTTT.

The CDR3 sequence is CASSSQTGGETEAFF. The CDR3 DNA sequence: TGTGCCAGCAGCTCCCAGACAGGGGGAGAAACTGAAGCTTTCTTT. The chain has TRBV7-9 and TRBJ1-1; 9 nucleotides match TRBD1. The CDR3 contains 15 residues. CDR1 SEHNR and CDR2 FQNEAQ come from the germline V gene (reference sequence). V lost 4 bases to trimming and J lost 5 bases; unmatched junction nucleotides: 8.

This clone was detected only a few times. The chain's CDR3 is CASSEGAAQETQYF. In nucleotides, the CDR3 is TGTGCCAGCAGTGAGGGGGCTGCCCAAGAGACCCAGTACTTC. The gene calls are TRBV2 and TRBJ2-5, with a weak D call TRBD1 (6 bases). V was cut by 3 bases and J by 1 base, with 9 bases left in between. The CDR3 loop spans 14 amino acids. CDR1 and CDR2 from the germline V gene are SNHLY and FYNNEI.

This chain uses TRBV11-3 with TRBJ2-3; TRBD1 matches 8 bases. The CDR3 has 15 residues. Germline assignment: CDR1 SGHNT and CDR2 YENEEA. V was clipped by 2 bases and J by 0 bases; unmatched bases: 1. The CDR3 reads CASSLQGASTDTQYF. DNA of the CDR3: TGTGCCAGCAGCTTACAGGGGGCGAGCACAGATACGCAGTATTTT.

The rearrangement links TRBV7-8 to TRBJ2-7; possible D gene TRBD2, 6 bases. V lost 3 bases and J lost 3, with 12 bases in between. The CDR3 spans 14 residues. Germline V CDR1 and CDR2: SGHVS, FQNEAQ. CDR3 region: CASSLAFSGYEQYF. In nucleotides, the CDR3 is TGTGCCAGCAGCTTGGCCTTTAGCGGCTACGAGCAGTACTTC.

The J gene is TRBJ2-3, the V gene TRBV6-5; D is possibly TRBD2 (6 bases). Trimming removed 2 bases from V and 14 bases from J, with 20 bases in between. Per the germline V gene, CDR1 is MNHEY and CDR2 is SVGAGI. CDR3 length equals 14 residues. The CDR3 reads CASSYRSSESGLYF. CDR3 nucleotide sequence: TGTGCCAGCAGTTACCGCTCTAGCGAGAGTGGATTGTATTTT.

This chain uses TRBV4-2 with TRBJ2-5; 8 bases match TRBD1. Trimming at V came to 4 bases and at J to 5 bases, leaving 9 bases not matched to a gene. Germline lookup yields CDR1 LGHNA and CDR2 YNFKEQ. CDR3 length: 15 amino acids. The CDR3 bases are TGTGCCAGCAGCCGGGCGACAGGGGACCGGGAGACCCAGTACTTC. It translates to CASSRATGDRETQYF.